This T cell receptor (beta chain) was captured by sequencing in a study of identical twins. This clonotype came up a few times. What it recognizes is unknown. Template switching added a universal primer site, and cDNA bore unique molecular identifiers. TCRdb itself ran the 5' RACE reads through MiXCR, one entry per CDR3 protein. Of around 480,000 distinct CDR3 sequences listed, around an eighth are singletons. Study-wide results and caveats: Memory repertoires showed no such pattern, whereas abundant cord blood beta clonotypes carried fewer insertions. Invariant populations such as MAIT and iNKT cells could partly muddle zero-insertion analyses. The study found weaker excess twin sharing in beta out-of-frame sequences.

Between the trimmed V and J ends, which lost 0 bases and 6 bases, there was a span of 15 bases. Germline-derived CDR1 and CDR2 are SGHRS and YFSETQ. CDR3 size: 15 residues. These data also formed part of another study, on yellow fever vaccine responses in identical twins.

V is TRBV5-1 and J is TRBJ1-2; tentative D call: TRBD1 (5 bases). The TCR sequence derives from a woman aged 18-35 years in good health. Sequenced sample: CD4+ T cells sorted from blood. The CDR3 spells CASSLVPGVGHGYTF. CDR3 sequence (DNA): TGCGCCAGCAGCTTGGTACCGGGGGTTGGGCATGGCTACACCTTC.